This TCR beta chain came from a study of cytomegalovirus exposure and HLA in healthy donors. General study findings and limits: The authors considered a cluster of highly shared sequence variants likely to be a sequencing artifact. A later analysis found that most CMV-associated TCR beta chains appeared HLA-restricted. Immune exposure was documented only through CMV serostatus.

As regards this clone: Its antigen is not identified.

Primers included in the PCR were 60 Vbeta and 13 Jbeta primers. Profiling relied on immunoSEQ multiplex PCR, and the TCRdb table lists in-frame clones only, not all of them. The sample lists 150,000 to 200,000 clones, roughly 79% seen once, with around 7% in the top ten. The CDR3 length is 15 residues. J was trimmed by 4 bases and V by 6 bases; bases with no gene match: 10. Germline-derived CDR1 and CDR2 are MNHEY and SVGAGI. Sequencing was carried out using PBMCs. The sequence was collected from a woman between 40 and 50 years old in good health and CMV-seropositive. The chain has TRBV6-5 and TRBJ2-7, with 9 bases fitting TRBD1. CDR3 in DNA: TGTGCCAGCAGCCAGCTGGGACAGGGACGGTACGAGCAGTACTTC. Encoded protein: CASSQLGQGRYEQYF.